These 19 T cell receptor beta chains originate from one sample sequenced in a study of cytomegalovirus exposure and HLA in healthy donors. Amplification used 60 Vbeta primers and 13 Jbeta primers. Some clones are missing from TCRdb's copy, which holds only in-frame ones; the method was immunoSEQ multiplex PCR. Altogether around 150,000 clones are present, around four fifths being singletons, with the ten largest covering about 2.2%. Material: PBMCs. Receptors originate from a man between 25 and 39 years old in good health and CMV-seronegative.

This clone turned up a few times. This sequence joins TRBV2 and TRBJ2-3, with a possible D match to TRBD2 (6 bases). Between the trimmed V and J ends, which lost 8 bases and 1 base, there was a span of 10 bases. Germline CDR1 and CDR2: SNHLY and FYNNEI. The CDR3 has 13 residues. The CDR3 nucleotides are TGTGCCAGCGGGGGGACGGGCACAGATACGCAGTATTTT. It specifies CASGGTGTDTQYF.

Only a few counts were recorded for this clone. This rearrangement joins TRBV7-9 to TRBJ2-3; no clear D. Germline V gene lookup returns CDR1 SEHNR and CDR2 FQNEAQ (reference sequence). The CDR3 has 15 residues. V lost 5 bases to trimming and J lost 4 bases, with 16 bases between them. For the CDR3, the DNA is TGTGCCAGCAGCCAACGGCCAAACCGGGCAGATACGCAGTATTTT. This encodes CASSQRPNRADTQYF.

This clone was recorded only once. The chain has TRBV7-8 and TRBJ2-1; 7 positions match TRBD2. The CDR3 length is 15 residues. V lost 3 bases and J lost 4; bases outside the gene matches: 6. Germline V gene data show CDR1 as SGHVS and CDR2 as FQNEAQ. The CDR3 loop is CASSLWGGVYNEQFF. CDR3 in DNA: TGTGCCAGCAGCTTGTGGGGGGGGGTTTACAATGAGCAGTTCTTC.

The chain is built from TRBV9 and TRBJ1-2; D gene uncertain. In germline, CDR1 is SGDLS, CDR2 YYNGEE. The ends were cut back, 4 bases at V and 2 bases at J, with 18 bases in the middle. This CDR3 spans 16 amino acids. The CDR3 spells CASSPSGGLANYGYTF. CDR3 in DNA: TGTGCCAGCAGCCCTTCAGGAGGTCTAGCGAACTATGGCTACACCTTC.

The chain has TRBV5-1 and TRBJ2-5, with 7 bases lining up with TRBD1. The end of the DNA is better explained by TRBJ2-7, so the J call may be wrong. In germline, CDR1 is SGHRS, CDR2 YFSETQ. This CDR3 is 15 amino acids long. This chain's CDR3 is CASKSQGVTNYEQYF. The CDR3 coding sequence is TGCGCCAGCAAGTCCCAGGGGGTTACAAACTACGAGCAGTACTTC.

Concerning this clone itself: The sample carries other DNA sequences with the same CDR3. J is TRBJ2-7 and V is TRBV5-1, with TRBD1 matching 8 bases. V gave up 0 bases and J gave up 4 bases; unmatched junction bases: 3. Germline lookup yields CDR1 SGHRS and CDR2 YFSETQ. CDR3 size: 14 residues. For the CDR3, the DNA is TGCGCCAGCAGCTTGGTACAGGGGGTGTACGAGCAGTACTTC. Protein: CASSLVQGVYEQYF.

The V and J genes are TRBV14 and TRBJ2-4; the D gene is possibly TRBD2 (6 bases). Germline values: CDR1 SGHDN, CDR2 FVKESK. Trimming took 1 base from V and 3 from J, leaving 16 bases between them. CDR3 length equals 17 residues. The CDR3 sequence is CASSQVGLKDDKNIQYF. The CDR3 coding sequence is TGTGCCAGCAGCCAAGTCGGACTAAAGGATGACAAAAACATTCAGTACTTC. The full variable domain, with the rest looked up from reference TRBV14 and TRBJ2-4, is EAGVTQFPSHSVIEKGQTVTLRCDPISGHDNLYWYRRVMGKEIKFLLHFVKESKQDESGMPNNRFLAERTGGTYSTLKVQPAELEDSGVYFCASSQVGLKDDKNIQYFGAGTRLSVL.

V usage is TRBV4-1 and J usage is TRBJ1-4; D is uncertain. The length of the CDR3 is 17 residues. The germline V gene has CDR1 MGHRA and CDR2 YSYEKL. Between the trimmed V and J ends, which lost 2 bases and 5 bases, there was a span of 18 bases. CDR3 in DNA: TGCGCCAGCAGCCAACCTTTGAGCCCTAGAATGAATGAAAAACTGTTTTTT. Amino acid sequence: CASSQPLSPRMNEKLFF.

The table lists this clone with a count of one. V is TRBV7-2 and J is TRBJ1-6; D is possibly TRBD1 (6 bases). In germline, CDR1 is SGHTA, CDR2 FQGNSA. The CDR3 loop spans 15 amino acids. Trimming shortened V by 5 bases and J by 3 bases, and 11 bases separated the two germline ends. The CDR3 DNA sequence: TGTGCCAGCAGCAGGGGGGGTGACTATAATTCACCCCTCCACTTT. The encoded protein is CASSRGGDYNSPLHF.

The chain joins TRBV27 to TRBJ1-2; D gene ambiguous. The germline CDR1 and CDR2 sequences are MNHEY and SMNVEV (reference sequence). V dropped 4 bases and J dropped 6 bases, with 21 bases sitting between them. The CDR3 length is 16 residues. In nucleotides, the CDR3 is TGTGCCAGCAGTTCCCAGGAGGGTTGGGGAGGGCATGGCTACACCTTC. Translating gives CASSSQEGWGGHGYTF.

The chain is built from TRBV7-9 and TRBJ2-7; D is possibly TRBD1 (6 bases). The ends were cut back, 1 base at V and 0 bases at J, with 16 bases in the middle. This CDR3 is 17 amino acids long. CDR1 and CDR2 from the germline V gene are SEHNR and FQNEAQ (reference sequence). CDR3 in DNA: TGTGCCAGCAGCTTAGACCCGCAAAGGACAGACTCCTACGAGCAGTACTTC. This codes for CASSLDPQRTDSYEQYF.

This chain links TRBV28 with TRBJ2-1, with 12 bases identical to TRBD2. With V trimmed by 6 bases and J by 5 bases, 5 bases remained unmatched. This CDR3 is built from 15 residues. In germline, CDR1 is MDHEN, CDR2 SYDVKM. The CDR3 DNA is TGTGCCAGCAGCTCGGGACTAGCGGGTAACAATGAGCAGTTCTTC. It yields the protein CASSSGLAGNNEQFF.

This chain links TRBV19 with TRBJ1-1, with D possibly TRBD1 on 6 matching bases. In germline, CDR1 is LNHDA, CDR2 SQIVND (reference sequence). The CDR3 has 14 amino acids. The V end was cut by 4 bases, the J end by 3 bases, with 12 bases between. Written as DNA, the CDR3 is TGTGCCAGTAGTAGAGGGGGTTCGGACACTGAAGCTTTCTTT. Translating gives CASSRGGSDTEAFF.

This chain joins TRBV6-5 and TRBJ1-2, with D perhaps matching TRBD1 (5 bases). The V gene lost 8 bases and the J gene lost 3 bases, with 22 bases spanning the gap. This CDR3 has 16 residues. Germline CDR1 and CDR2: MNHEY and SVGAGI. The CDR3 DNA follows: TGTGCCAGCGGTTGTGGGTGCGGGGCGCGGGACTATGGCTACACCTTC. Protein sequence: CASGCGCGARDYGYTF.

The gene calls are TRBV28 and TRBJ1-2; no clear D. Between the trimmed V and J ends, which lost 9 bases and 3 bases, there was a span of 11 bases. Germline CDR1 and CDR2: MDHEN and SYDVKM. This CDR3 contains 12 residues. The CDR3 coding sequence is TGTGCCAGTCTGAACAGCTACTATGGCTACACCTTC. Encoded protein: CASLNSYYGYTF.

The chain carries TRBV5-8 and TRBJ1-5, with TRBD1 matching over 9 bases. V was pared by 4 bases and J by 7 bases, with 6 bases of the junction left unmatched. The germline CDR1 and CDR2 sequences are SGHTS and YDEGEE. The CDR3 contains 14 residues. The CDR3 region is CASSLTGQGQPQHF. CDR3 coding DNA: TGTGCCAGCAGCCTAACTGGACAGGGGCAGCCCCAGCATTTT.

Only one count was recorded for this clone. The chain is built from TRBV28 and TRBJ2-3, with 8 positions matching TRBD1. The CDR3 runs 15 residues. V lost 6 bases, J lost 2 bases, and 7 bases stayed unmatched. From germline, CDR1 is MDHEN and CDR2 SYDVKM. CDR3 residues: CASSQGQEYTDTQYF. CDR3 sequence (DNA): TGTGCCAGCAGCCAGGGACAGGAGTACACAGATACGCAGTATTTT.

This clone was found once. J is TRBJ2-3 and V is TRBV18; 15 bases are shared with TRBD2. Looked up from germline, CDR1 is KGHSH and CDR2 is LQKENI. The CDR3 is made up of 17 amino acids. J lost 4 bases, V lost 5 bases, and 7 bases had no gene match. The CDR3 bases are TGTGCCAGCTCATCCGGGACTAGCGGGAGGTTCGCAGATACGCAGTATTTT. Its protein is CASSSGTSGRFADTQYF.

V and J are TRBV9 and TRBJ2-3; TRBD2 matches 11 bases. The V segment lost 3 bases and the J segment 4 bases; nucleotides outside the gene matches: 7. Germline loops: CDR1 SGDLS, CDR2 YYNGEE. CDR3 size: 16 residues. In nucleotides, the CDR3 is TGTGCCAGCAGCGCCCTAGCGGGGGGTAGCGCAGATACGCAGTATTTT. Translation gives CASSALAGGSADTQYF.